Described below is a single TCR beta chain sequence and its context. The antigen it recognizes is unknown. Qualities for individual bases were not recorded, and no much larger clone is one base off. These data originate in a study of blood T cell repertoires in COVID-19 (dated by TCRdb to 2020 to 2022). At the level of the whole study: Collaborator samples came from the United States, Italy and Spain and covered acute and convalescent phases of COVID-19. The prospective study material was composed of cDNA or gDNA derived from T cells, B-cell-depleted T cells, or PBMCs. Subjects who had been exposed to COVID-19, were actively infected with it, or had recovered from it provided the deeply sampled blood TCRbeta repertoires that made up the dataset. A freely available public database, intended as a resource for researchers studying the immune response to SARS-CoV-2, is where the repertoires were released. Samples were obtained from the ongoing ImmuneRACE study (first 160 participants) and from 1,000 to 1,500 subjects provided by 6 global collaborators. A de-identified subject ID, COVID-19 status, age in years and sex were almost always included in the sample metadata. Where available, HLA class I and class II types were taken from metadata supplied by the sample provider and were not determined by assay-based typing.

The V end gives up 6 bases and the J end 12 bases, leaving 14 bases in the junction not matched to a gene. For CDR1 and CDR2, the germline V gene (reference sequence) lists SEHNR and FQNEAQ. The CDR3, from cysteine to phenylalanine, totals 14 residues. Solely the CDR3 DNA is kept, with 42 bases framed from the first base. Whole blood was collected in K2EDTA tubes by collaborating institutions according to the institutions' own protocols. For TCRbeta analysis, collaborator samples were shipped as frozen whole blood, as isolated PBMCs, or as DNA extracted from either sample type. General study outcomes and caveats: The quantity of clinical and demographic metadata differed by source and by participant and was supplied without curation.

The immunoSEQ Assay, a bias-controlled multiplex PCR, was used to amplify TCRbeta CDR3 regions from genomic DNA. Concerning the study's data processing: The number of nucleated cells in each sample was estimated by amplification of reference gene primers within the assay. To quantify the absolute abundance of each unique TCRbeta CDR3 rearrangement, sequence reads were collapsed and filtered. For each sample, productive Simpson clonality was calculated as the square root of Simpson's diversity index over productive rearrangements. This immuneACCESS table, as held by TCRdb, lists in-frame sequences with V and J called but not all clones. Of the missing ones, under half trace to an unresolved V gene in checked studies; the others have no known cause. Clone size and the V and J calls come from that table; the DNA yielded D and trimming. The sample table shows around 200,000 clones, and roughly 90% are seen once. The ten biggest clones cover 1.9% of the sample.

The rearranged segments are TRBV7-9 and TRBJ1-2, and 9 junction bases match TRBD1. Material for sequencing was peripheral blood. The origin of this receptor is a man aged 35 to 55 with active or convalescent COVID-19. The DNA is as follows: TGTGCCAGCAGGTCCGAGTTTGGGACAGGGCACGACACCTTC. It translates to CASRSEFGTGHDTF.